A selection of T cell receptor beta chains follows, all from one sample in a study of shared T cell receptors in the human thymus. TCRdb's table, derived via immunoSEQ multiplex PCR, lists solely in-frame clones and lacks some. The sample holds roughly 500,000 clones; approximately 80% are singletons and the top ten take more than 0.01%. Another study also made use of these data, one on human thymus T cells.

Sequenced material: thymocytes. These receptor sequences come from a boy under two years old with a congenital heart defect. The CDR3 runs from the conserved cysteine through the conserved F or W. A D gene is named only where the DNA matches it firmly. Clone size is stated in some rows and not others, as once, few, many or a class when expanded.

clone_size	j_call	cdr3_length	d_call	v_call	cdr3_nt	cdr3_aa
NA	TRBJ2-7	12	NA	TRBV7-9	TGTGCCAGCAGCCCCCGGGGGTGCGAGCAGTACTTC	CASSPRGCEQYF
NA	TRBJ1-2	15	TRBD1	TRBV19	TGTGCCAGTCGCGGGACAGGGGGCTTCGGCTATGGCTACACCTTC	CASRGTGGFGYGYTF
NA	TRBJ1-2	14	NA	TRBV6-1	TGTGCCAGCACTCAGAGAGACGGGAACTATGGCTACACCTTC	CASTQRDGNYGYTF
NA	TRBJ1-5	15	NA	TRBV6-5	TGTGCCAGCGATAGGACAGAGAATAGCAATCAGCCCCAGCATTTT	CASDRTENSNQPQHF
NA	TRBJ1-1	14	NA	TRBV25-1	TGTGCCAGCAGTGCCAACAGGGCGAACACTGAAGCTTTCTTT	CASSANRANTEAFF
NA	TRBJ2-3	13	NA	TRBV25-1	TGTGCCAGCAAATTTCCCAGGGGAGATACGCAGTATTTT	CASKFPRGDTQYF
NA	TRBJ1-2	16	NA	TRBV9	TGTGCCAGCACCCCGGACCGCGGGGCTGGGGTATTTGGCTACACCTTC	CASTPDRGAGVFGYTF
NA	TRBJ1-1	13	NA	TRBV10-1	TGCGCCAGCAGACGACACCCGAACACTGAAGCTTTCTTT	CASRRHPNTEAFF
NA	TRBJ1-3	13	NA	TRBV11-3	TGTGCCAGCAGCTCCGACAGGCCTTACACCATATATTTT	CASSSDRPYTIYF
NA	TRBJ2-1	15	NA	TRBV7-9	TGTGCCAGCAGCCTCCACAGGTTGAAGCGCGATGAGCAGTTCTTC	CASSLHRLKRDEQFF
once	TRBJ2-7	13	NA	TRBV30	TGTGCCTGGAGTTATCCTAGCGACTACGAGCAGTACTTC	CAWSYPSDYEQYF
few	TRBJ2-7	14	NA	TRBV19	TGTGCCAGTAGCGGGAGTTTTCCACCTTACGAGCAGTACTTC	CASSGSFPPYEQYF
NA	TRBJ1-4	16	TRBD1	TRBV5-4	TGTGCCAGCAGCCACAAGACAGGGCCAACTAATGAAAAACTGTTTTTT	CASSHKTGPTNEKLFF
NA	TRBJ1-1	15	NA	TRBV4-3	TGCGCCAGCAGCCAAGAACCGGGGAGGGACACTGAAGCTTTCTTT	CASSQEPGRDTEAFF
NA	TRBJ2-1	19	NA	TRBV15	TGTGCCACCAGCAGAGAAACCGAGCAAGCGGCGAGCTCCTACAATGAGCAGTTCTTC	CATSRETEQAASSYNEQFF
NA	TRBJ2-7	17	TRBD2	TRBV10-3	TGTGCCATCAGTGTACCGGGACTAGCGGGGAACTCCTACGAGCAGTACTTC	CAISVPGLAGNSYEQYF
NA	TRBJ2-1	16	NA	TRBV30	TGTGCCTGGAGTCAGGACTCTTTGAGCTCCTACAATGAGCAGTTCTTC	CAWSQDSLSSYNEQFF
NA	TRBJ2-7	12	NA	TRBV5-4	TGTGCCAGCAGCTTCCACTCCTACGAGCAGTACTTC	CASSFHSYEQYF
NA	TRBJ1-4	17	TRBD1	TRBV4-1	TGCGCCAGCAGCCAAGATTCTTGGACAGGGAGAAGTGAAAAACTGTTTTTT	CASSQDSWTGRSEKLFF
NA	TRBJ1-5	17	NA	TRBV28	TGTGCCAGCAGTTTTACAGTAAATGCTTATAGCAATCAGCCCCAGCATTTT	CASSFTVNAYSNQPQHF
NA	TRBJ2-7	18	TRBD2	TRBV4-1	TGCGCCAGCAGCCTTCCCGGGACTAGCGGGAGGGCCCGCTACGAGCAGTACTTC	CASSLPGTSGRARYEQYF
NA	TRBJ2-3	15	TRBD2	TRBV25-1	TGTGCCAGCAGGAGCCGGCTAGCGGGAGGGGATACGCAGTATTTT	CASRSRLAGGDTQYF
NA	TRBJ2-3	17	TRBD2	TRBV14	TGTGCCAGCAGCCCCCAGAGGACTAGCGGGAATCCAGATACGCAGTATTTT	CASSPQRTSGNPDTQYF
NA	TRBJ1-5	16	TRBD1	TRBV7-9	TGTGCCAGCAGCTTGGGATGGGGACAGAAGAATCAGCCCCAGCATTTT	CASSLGWGQKNQPQHF
NA	TRBJ2-5	14	TRBD1	TRBV30	TGTGCCTGGAGTTTGGGACAGCATCAAGAGACCCAGTACTTC	CAWSLGQHQETQYF
NA	TRBJ2-7	14	TRBD2	TRBV2	TGTGCCAGCCACAGCGGGACTTCTGCCTACGAGCAGTACTTC	CASHSGTSAYEQYF
NA	TRBJ1-3	14	NA	TRBV11-2	TGTGCCAGCAGCTTGGGGCTAGGTAGAAACACCATATATTTT	CASSLGLGRNTIYF
NA	TRBJ2-7	15	TRBD1	TRBV5-1	TGCGCCAGCGGCGGCATGACAGGGGGCCGGTACGAGCAGTACTTC	CASGGMTGGRYEQYF
few	TRBJ1-3	17	NA	TRBV4-3	TGCGCCAGCAGCCAAGGGGACACGGTCGGCTCTGGAAACACCATATATTTT	CASSQGDTVGSGNTIYF
NA	TRBJ1-1	12	TRBD1	TRBV7-2	TGTGCCAGCAGCTTTTACCGGGACAGAGCTTTCTTT	CASSFYRDRAFF
NA	TRBJ1-2	12	NA	TRBV29-1	TGCAGCGCCGTGGACCCTCGAGGGCGCTACACCTTC	CSAVDPRGRYTF
NA	TRBJ1-5	15	TRBD1	TRBV10-1	TGCGCCAGCAGTGACGGGACAGGGGTTGATCAGCCCCAGCATTTT	CASSDGTGVDQPQHF
NA	TRBJ2-1	15	TRBD2	TRBV7-9	TGTGCCAGCAGCTTAGCTAGCGGGAGGAGGTATGAGCAGTTCTTC	CASSLASGRRYEQFF
few	TRBJ2-2	13	NA	TRBV4-2	TGTGCCAGCAGCCAAGAGCGGGCCGGGGAGCTGTTTTTT	CASSQERAGELFF
NA	TRBJ2-7	15	NA	TRBV7-9	TGTGCCAGCAGCCCTGACAGACGTGGCTACTACGAGCAGTACTTC	CASSPDRRGYYEQYF
NA	TRBJ2-7	14	TRBD1	TRBV6-1	TGTGCCAGCAGAAGGACAGGGGCGCAGTACGAGCAGTACTTC	CASRRTGAQYEQYF
NA	TRBJ2-1	17	NA	TRBV7-8	TGTGCCAGCAGCTTTATAGGGGGGGGTACCTCCTACAATGAGCAGTTCTTC	CASSFIGGGTSYNEQFF
NA	TRBJ2-7	15	NA	TRBV25-1	TGTGCCAGCATAGGTAATCCCGCGGGATTTTACGAGCAGTACTTC	CASIGNPAGFYEQYF
NA	TRBJ2-7	14	TRBD1	TRBV15	TGTGCCACCAGTGTTACAGGGGGCAGGTACGAGCAGTACTTC	CATSVTGGRYEQYF
NA	TRBJ2-7	17	TRBD1	TRBV27	TGTGCCAGCGGTACCTCCGCTAAGGACAGGGGGCCCTACGAGCAGTACTTC	CASGTSAKDRGPYEQYF
NA	TRBJ2-2	17	NA	TRBV25-1	TGTGCCAGCAGTGCAGTGAAGGACATCCCGAACACCGGGGAGCTGTTTTTT	CASSAVKDIPNTGELFF
NA	TRBJ2-6	15	TRBD1	TRBV19	TGTGCCAGTAGCCACAGGGGGAGAGGGGCCAACGTCCTGACTTTC	CASSHRGRGANVLTF
NA	TRBJ2-7	16	TRBD1	TRBV28	TGTGCCAGCAGTTTGAAGAAGGGACAGCGCTCCTACGAGCAGTACTTC	CASSLKKGQRSYEQYF
NA	TRBJ1-5	16	NA	TRBV5-1	TGCGCCAGCAGCTCGGGGGTTGGGGATAGCAATCAGCCCCAGCATTTT	CASSSGVGDSNQPQHF
NA	TRBJ2-7	13	NA	TRBV6-5	TGTGCCAGCAGCGCCCAGGTGGCCTACGAGCAGTACTTC	CASSAQVAYEQYF
NA	TRBJ2-7	16	NA	TRBV6-1	TGTGCCAGCAGTGAAGCGCTCCGGGTGGGGGCTAGCGAGCAGTACTTC	CASSEALRVGASEQYF
NA	TRBJ2-1	18	TRBD2	TRBV27	TGTGCCAGCAGTTTATCCCGCCTAGCGGGTGTGCGGTACAATGAGCAGTTCTTC	CASSLSRLAGVRYNEQFF
NA	TRBJ1-2	14	NA	TRBV5-8	TGTGCCAGCAGCCACCCCGCCAGGAACTATGGCTACACCTTC	CASSHPARNYGYTF